The 9 T cell receptor beta chains below all came from one sample that was sequenced in a study of Graves' ophthalmopathy and Graves' hyperthyroidism. Amplification targeted the TCR beta CDR3 regions, with RNA transcripts as the source material. First-round RT-PCR relied on HTBI primers, and a second-round multiplex PCR came next. MiXCR was run by TCRdb on the multiplex PCR reads, yielding one entry per CDR3 protein. The table has roughly 400,000 distinct CDR3 sequences, 17% seen once; the top ten hold 2.4%. Sequenced: peripheral blood. The receptor set was obtained from an adult woman with stable Graves' hyperthyroidism.

Only a few counts were recorded for this clonotype. A much larger clone differs from this one at a single base, so this may be a read error. The V call is TRBV6-1, the J call TRBJ1-2, with D perhaps matching TRBD1 (5 bases). Germline-derived CDR1 and CDR2 are MNHNS and SASEGT. V was shortened by 6 bases and J by 0 bases, with 17 bases between the two germline ends. The CDR3 runs to 16 residues. The CDR3 spells CASSRDGAAANYGYTF. DNA for the CDR3: TGTGCCAGCAGCCGGGACGGGGCCGCAGCTAACTATGGCTACACCTTC.

At least ten counts were recorded for this clonotype. The chain uses TRBV12-3 or TRBV12-4 and TRBJ1-5; TRBD1 might be the D (6 bases). The CDR3 has 15 amino acids. V shed 1 base and J shed 4 bases, with 11 bases lying between them. CDR3 DNA: TGTGCCAGCAGTTTAGGAGGGGGGATGAATCAGCCCCAGCATTTT. Translation: CASSLGGGMNQPQHF.

A word on this clonotype: This could be a read error, since a much larger clone is one nucleotide away. This chain uses TRBV27 with TRBJ2-7; 10 nucleotides agree with TRBD2. CDR1 is MNHEY and CDR2 is SMNVEV in the germline V gene (reference sequence). This CDR3 has 13 amino acids. In DNA form, the CDR3 reads TGTGCCAGCAGCGTAGCGGGAGGAGGCGCGCAGTGCTTC. This encodes CASSVAGGGAQCF.

In its sample, this clonotype was seen many times. The V gene is TRBV12-3 or TRBV12-4, the J gene TRBJ1-1; no clear D. This CDR3 has 16 residues. V shed 6 bases and J shed 11 bases, with 28 bases lying between them. The CDR3: CASRHATPLTDPGAFF. CDR3 nucleotide sequence: TGTGCCAGCAGACATGCAACCCCCCTTACGGATCCCGGCGCTTTCTTT.

This clonotype was counted ten times or more. This chain uses TRBV4-1 with TRBJ2-7, with D maybe TRBD2 (5 bases). V dropped 8 bases and J dropped 4 bases, with 15 bases sitting between them. CDR1 is MGHRA, CDR2 YSYEKL, per germline. This CDR3 contains 13 residues. Written as DNA, the CDR3 is TGCGCCAGCTCCCCGCGAGGGCGTTACGAGCAGTACTTC. This translates into CASSPRGRYEQYF.

This clonotype was picked up many times. The rearrangement uses TRBV27 and TRBJ2-7; perhaps D is TRBD1 or TRBD2 (5 bases each). This CDR3 is built from 16 residues. CDR1 and CDR2 (germline): MNHEY, SMNVEV (reference sequence). Trimming took 4 bases from V and 0 from J, leaving 16 bases between them. CDR3 amino acids: CASSSPRGELSYEQYF. The DNA for the CDR3 is TGTGCCAGCAGTTCCCCCCGAGGGGAGCTCTCCTACGAGCAGTACTTC.

Many counts were recorded for this clonotype. This chain uses TRBV6-2 or TRBV6-3 with TRBJ2-5; D gene ambiguous. Per the germline V gene, CDR1 is MNHEY and CDR2 is SVGEGT. The germline V and J ends were trimmed by 7 bases and 2 bases, with 20 bases remaining between them. The CDR3 runs 16 residues. CDR3 in DNA: TGTGCCAGCAATCAGGCGACCCCTGCACGGCAAGAGACCCAGTACTTC. Translation gives CASNQATPARQETQYF.

Only a few counts were recorded for this clonotype. The V gene is TRBV12-5, the J gene TRBJ2-6, with 7 bases lining up with TRBD1. Germline trimming cut 5 bases from V and 0 bases from J; bases unmatched to any gene: 7. Germline V gene sequence: CDR1 LGHNT, CDR2 FRNRAP. There are 17 residues in the CDR3. CDR3 bases: TGTGCTAGTGGTCTGGACAGGACGAGCTCTGGGGCCAACGTCCTGACTTTC. It specifies CASGLDRTSSGANVLTF.

The chain links TRBV3-1 to TRBJ1-1; D gene unclear. From germline, CDR1 is LGHDT and CDR2 YNNKEL (reference sequence). Trimming stripped 0 bases from V and 4 bases from J, with 6 bases between. The CDR3 is made up of 13 amino acids. The CDR3 reads CASSQDTSTEAFF. In nucleotides, the CDR3 is TGTGCCAGCAGCCAAGACACTAGCACTGAAGCTTTCTTT.